This T cell receptor beta chain was recovered during a study of blood T cell repertoires in COVID-19. Overall study context: Spain, Italy and the United States supplied samples that represented acute and convalescent COVID-19. T cells, B-cell-depleted T cells, or PBMCs provided the cDNA or gDNA that served as material.

Profiled with immunoSEQ multiplex PCR; TCRdb holds only in-frame clones, not every one. Of 150,000 or so clones in the sample, less than 90% were seen once. In germline, CDR1 is KGHDR, CDR2 SFDVKD. Trimming took off 6 bases at V and 8 bases at J, with 15 bases between the two ends. CDR3 length equals 13 residues. The TCR comes from a man aged 55 to 70 with acute or convalescent COVID-19. Sequenced sample: peripheral blood. J is TRBJ1-2 and V is TRBV24-1, with D uncertain. CDR3 bases: TGTGCCACCAGTCCCAGGTCATCGGCGGGCTACACCTTC. This codes for CATSPRSSAGYTF.